This T cell receptor beta chain was sequenced during a study of blood T cell repertoires in COVID-19. Study-level information: T cells, B-cell-depleted T cells, or PBMCs provided the cDNA or gDNA that served as material.

J gave up 8 bases and V 6 bases, and 9 bases lay outside the gene matches. CDR1 is LGHDT and CDR2 is YNNKEL in the germline V gene (reference sequence). This CDR3 comprises 14 residues. Study processing details: Researchers report that nucleated cell counts were estimated from reference gene primer amplification. Profiled with immunoSEQ multiplex PCR; TCRdb holds only in-frame clones, not every one. Clone size and the V and J calls come from that table; the DNA yielded D and trimming. The sample carries approximately 670,000 clones, approximately 90% recorded once. The V gene is TRBV3-1 (or the pseudogene TRBV3-2), the J gene TRBJ1-4; 7 bases fit TRBD1. The sequence was obtained from a woman younger than 30 with acute or convalescent COVID-19. Sequencing was performed on peripheral blood. The CDR3 spells CASSQQGKSEKLFF. In nucleotides, the CDR3 is TGTGCCAGCAGTCAACAGGGGAAAAGCGAAAAACTGTTTTTT.